The present T cell receptor (beta chain) was sequenced within a study of radiotherapy plus CTLA-4 blockade in lung cancer. Study background: Under 20% of enrolled patients responded objectively, and roughly 30% had disease control. Study outcomes and limitations: Researchers report tumor-derived TCR clones expanding in blood after radiotherapy plus ipilimumab. Early clone dynamics of blood T cells, plus interferon-beta, reportedly predicted response best.

To note about this clone: The antigen is not known.

Enrolled patients, whose metastatic non-small-cell lung cancer was chemo-refractory, received focal radiation plus CTLA-4 blockade with ipilimumab. Germline values: CDR1 SGHAT, CDR2 FQNNGV. The CDR3 totals 15 residues. Trimming removed 0 bases from V and 6 bases from J, with 14 bases in between. The table came from immunoSEQ multiplex PCR; TCRdb's copy has only in-frame clones and leaves some out. The repertoire holds some 60,000 clones, with 77% as singletons. The rearrangement joins TRBV11-2 to TRBJ2-5; a weak D match, TRBD2 (5 bases). Sequencing was performed on peripheral blood, taken from a patient treated with radiotherapy plus ipilimumab. The sequence came from a human donor with non-small cell lung cancer who had a partial response to radiotherapy plus ipilimumab. The CDR3 bases are TGTGCCAGCAGCTTAGAATTGTACCCGGGGAAGACCCAGTACTTC. Translated: CASSLELYPGKTQYF.